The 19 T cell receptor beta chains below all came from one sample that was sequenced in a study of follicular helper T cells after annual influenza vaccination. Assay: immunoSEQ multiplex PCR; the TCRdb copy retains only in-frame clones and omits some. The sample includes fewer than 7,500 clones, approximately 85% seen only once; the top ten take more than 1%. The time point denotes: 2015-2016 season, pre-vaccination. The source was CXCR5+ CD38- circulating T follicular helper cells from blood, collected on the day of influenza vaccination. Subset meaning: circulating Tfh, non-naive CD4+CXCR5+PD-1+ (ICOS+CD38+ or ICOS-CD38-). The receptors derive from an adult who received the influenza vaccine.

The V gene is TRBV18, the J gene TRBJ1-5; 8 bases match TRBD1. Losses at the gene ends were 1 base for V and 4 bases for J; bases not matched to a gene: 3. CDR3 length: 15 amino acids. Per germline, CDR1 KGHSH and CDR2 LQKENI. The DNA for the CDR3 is TGTGCCAGCTCACCACTCGGGACAGGTAATCAGCCCCAGCATTTT. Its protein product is CASSPLGTGNQPQHF. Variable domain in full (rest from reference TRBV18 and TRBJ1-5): NAGVMQNPRHLVRRRGQEARLRCSPMKGHSHVYWYRQLPEEGLKFMVYLQKENIIDESGMPKERFSAEFPKEGPSILRIQQVVRGDSAAYFCASSPLGTGNQPQHFGDGTRLSIL.

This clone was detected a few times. Here the CDR3 DNA reads TGTGCCAGCAGTTTCCGGGACCTGGGTAACTATGGCTACACCTTC. It is translated as CASSFRDLGNYGYTF. The V gene is TRBV28, the J gene TRBJ1-2, with D possibly TRBD1 on 5 matching bases. The germline gives CDR1 MDHEN, CDR2 SYDVKM. V was pared by 3 bases and J by 1 base, with 12 bases between. CDR3 length: 15 amino acids.

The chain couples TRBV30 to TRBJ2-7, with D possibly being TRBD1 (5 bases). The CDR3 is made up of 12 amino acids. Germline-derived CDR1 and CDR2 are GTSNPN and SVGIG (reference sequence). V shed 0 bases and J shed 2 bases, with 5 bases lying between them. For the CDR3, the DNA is TGTGCCTGGAGTGTACAGGCCTACGAGCAGTACTTC. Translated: CAWSVQAYEQYF.

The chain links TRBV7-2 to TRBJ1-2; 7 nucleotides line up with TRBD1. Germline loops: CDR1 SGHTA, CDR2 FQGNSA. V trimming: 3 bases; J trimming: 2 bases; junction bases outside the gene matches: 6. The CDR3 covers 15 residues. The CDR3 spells CASSFPTGLNYGYTF. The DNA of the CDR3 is TGTGCCAGCAGCTTTCCGACAGGGTTAAACTATGGCTACACCTTC.

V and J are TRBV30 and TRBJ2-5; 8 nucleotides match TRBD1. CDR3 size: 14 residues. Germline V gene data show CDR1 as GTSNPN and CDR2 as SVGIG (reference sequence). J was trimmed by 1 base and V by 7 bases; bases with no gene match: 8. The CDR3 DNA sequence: TGTGCCTTCGGACAGGGAGTAGCCCAAGAGACCCAGTACTTC. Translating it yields CAFGQGVAQETQYF.

CDR3 sequence (DNA): TGTGCCAGTAGAACGGGGGCAGGTGAAATCTACACCTTC. Residues: CASRTGAGEIYTF. The chain employs TRBV19 and TRBJ1-2, with D perhaps TRBD1 (6 bases). The CDR3 covers 13 residues. Germline V gene lookup returns CDR1 LNHDA and CDR2 SQIVND (reference sequence). V shed 6 bases and J shed 10 bases, with 18 bases lying between them.

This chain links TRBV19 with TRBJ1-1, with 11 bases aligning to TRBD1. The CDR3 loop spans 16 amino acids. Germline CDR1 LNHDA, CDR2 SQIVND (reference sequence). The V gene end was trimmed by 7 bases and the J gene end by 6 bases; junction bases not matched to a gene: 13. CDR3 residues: CASTPRTGGFSAEAFF. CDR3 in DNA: TGTGCCAGTACACCCCGGACAGGGGGCTTTAGCGCTGAAGCTTTCTTT.

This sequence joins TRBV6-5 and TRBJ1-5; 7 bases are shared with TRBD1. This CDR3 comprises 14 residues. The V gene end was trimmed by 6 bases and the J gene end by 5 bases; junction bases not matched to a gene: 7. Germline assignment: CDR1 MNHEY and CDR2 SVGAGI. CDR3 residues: CASRLQGLDQPQHF. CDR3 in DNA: TGTGCCAGCAGATTACAGGGGTTGGATCAGCCCCAGCATTTT.

This chain's CDR3 is CASRSGQGITGELFF. CDR3 sequence (DNA): TGCGCCAGCAGATCTGGACAGGGAATCACCGGGGAGCTGTTTTTT. The chain recombines TRBV5-1 with TRBJ2-2; 8 bases line up with TRBD1. V dropped 5 bases and J dropped 4; count of bases not matched to a gene: 7. The CDR3 has 15 amino acids. Germline V lookup: CDR1 SGHRS, CDR2 YFSETQ.

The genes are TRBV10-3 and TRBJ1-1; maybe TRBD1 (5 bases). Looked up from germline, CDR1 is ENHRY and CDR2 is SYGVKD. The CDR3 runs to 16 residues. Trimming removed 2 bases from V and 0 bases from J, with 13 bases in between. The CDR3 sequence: CAISEGPTVVNTEAFF. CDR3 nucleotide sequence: TGTGCCATCAGTGAGGGGCCGACAGTAGTGAACACTGAAGCTTTCTTT.

The CDR3 coding sequence is TGTGCCAGTAGTATTTACTCGGACCCTCGAGCGAGGGGGGCCAACGTCCTGACTTTC. This encodes CASSIYSDPRARGANVLTF. This chain links TRBV19 with TRBJ2-6; D unresolved. Germline lookup yields CDR1 LNHDA and CDR2 SQIVND (reference sequence). The CDR3 is made up of 19 amino acids. The V and J ends lost 3 bases and 4 bases respectively, with 22 bases between them.

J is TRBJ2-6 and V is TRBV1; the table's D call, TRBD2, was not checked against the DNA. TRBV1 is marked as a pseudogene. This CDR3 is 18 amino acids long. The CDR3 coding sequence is TGCACCAGCAGCCAAGAATGGCTAGCGGGAGCTGGGGCCAACGTCCTGACTTTC. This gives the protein CTSSQEWLAGAGANVLTF.

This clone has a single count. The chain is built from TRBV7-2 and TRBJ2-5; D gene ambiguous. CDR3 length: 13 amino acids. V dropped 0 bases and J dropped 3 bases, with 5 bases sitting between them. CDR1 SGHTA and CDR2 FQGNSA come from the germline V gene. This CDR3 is CASSLATKETQYF. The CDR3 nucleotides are TGTGCCAGCAGCTTAGCTACTAAAGAGACCCAGTACTTC.

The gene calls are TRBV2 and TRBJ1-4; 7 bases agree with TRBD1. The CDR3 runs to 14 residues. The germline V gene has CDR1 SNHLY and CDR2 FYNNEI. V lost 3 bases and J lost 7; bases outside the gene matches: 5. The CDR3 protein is CASSDRQGSEKLFF. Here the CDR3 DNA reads TGTGCCAGCAGTGACCGACAGGGCAGTGAAAAACTGTTTTTT.

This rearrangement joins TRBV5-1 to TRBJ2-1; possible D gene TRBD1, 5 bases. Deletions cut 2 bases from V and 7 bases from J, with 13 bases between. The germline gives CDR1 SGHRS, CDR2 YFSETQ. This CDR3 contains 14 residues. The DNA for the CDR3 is TGCGCCAGCAGCTTCGGTGGCAGGGTAAATGAGCAGTTCTTC. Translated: CASSFGGRVNEQFF.

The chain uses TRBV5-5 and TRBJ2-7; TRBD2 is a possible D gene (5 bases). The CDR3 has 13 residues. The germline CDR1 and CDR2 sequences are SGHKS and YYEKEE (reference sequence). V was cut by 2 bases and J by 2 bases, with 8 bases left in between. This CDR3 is CASSFRLTYEQYF. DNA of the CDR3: TGTGCCAGCAGCTTTCGACTAACCTACGAGCAGTACTTC.

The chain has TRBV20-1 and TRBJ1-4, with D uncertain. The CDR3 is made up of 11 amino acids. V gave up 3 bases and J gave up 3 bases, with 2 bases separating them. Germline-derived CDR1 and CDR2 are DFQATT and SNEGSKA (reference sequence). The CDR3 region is CSASANEKLFF. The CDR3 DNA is TGCAGTGCTAGCGCTAATGAAAAACTGTTTTTT.

Here the CDR3 reads CASSQGDRGFGGANVLTF. The CDR3 coding sequence is TGTGCCAGCAGCCAAGGGGACAGGGGGTTCGGTGGGGCCAACGTCCTGACTTTC. The chain uses TRBV7-8 and TRBJ2-6; 11 bases map to TRBD1. Trimming removed 5 bases from V and 3 bases from J; junction bases left unmatched: 9. The CDR3 totals 18 residues. Germline lookup yields CDR1 SGHVS and CDR2 FQNEAQ.

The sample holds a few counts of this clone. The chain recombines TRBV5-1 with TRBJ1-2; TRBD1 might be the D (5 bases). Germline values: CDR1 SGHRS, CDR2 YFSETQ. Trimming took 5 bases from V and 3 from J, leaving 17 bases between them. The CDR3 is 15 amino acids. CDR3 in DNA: TGCGCCAGCAGGCCCGGGAGCCTAGGGGACTATGGCTACACCTTC. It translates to CASRPGSLGDYGYTF. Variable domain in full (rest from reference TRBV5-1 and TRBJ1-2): KAGVTQTPRYLIKTRGQQVTLSCSPISGHRSVSWYQQTPGQGLQFLFEYFSETQRNKGNFPGRFSGRQFSNSRSEMNVSTLELGDSALYLCASRPGSLGDYGYTFGSGTRLTVV.